These T cell receptor beta chains were read from a single sample in a study of blood T cell repertoires in COVID-19. Using immunoSEQ multiplex PCR, the repertoire was profiled, and TCRdb retains in-frame clones only, with some absent. Of about 250,000 clones listed, 88% are singletons. The sample was PBMCs or T cells enriched from blood (not recorded which). The receptors here all came from a woman in her 50s who had recovered from COVID-19. Each CDR3 is given with its conserved first and last residue. Each record gives: V gene, D gene, clone size, J gene, CDR3 DNA, CDR3 protein. D genes are given only for firm matches. The size of a clone is reported for some rows only, either as once, few or many, or as a class for expanded clones.

V: TRBV7-9
D: .
size: .
J: TRBJ1-6
DNA: TGTGCCAGCAGCCCTAGAGGGACTGCAACTAATTCACCCCTCCACTTT
CDR3: CASSPRGTATNSPLHF

V: TRBV5-6
D: .
size: once
J: TRBJ1-3
DNA: TGTGCCAGCATGAAGACGAGGGCGAGGGGAAACACCATATATTTT
CDR3: CASMKTRARGNTIYF

V: TRBV6-2/TRBV6-3
D: TRBD2
size: .
J: TRBJ2-5
DNA: TGTGCCAGCAGTTACGAACTAGTAGCGGGAGGATGGATGCAGAAACAAGAGACCCAGTACTTC
CDR3: CASSYELVAGGWMQKQETQYF

V: TRBV7-3
D: .
size: .
J: TRBJ2-3
DNA: TGTGCCAGCAGCCTCCGGGCCCAGGGCGGTGCGCAGTATTTT
CDR3: CASSLRAQGGAQYF

V: TRBV5-1
D: .
size: .
J: TRBJ1-1
DNA: TGCGCCAGCAGCTTGGGGACAGTGAACACTGAAGCTTTCTTT
CDR3: CASSLGTVNTEAFF

V: TRBV14
D: .
size: .
J: TRBJ1-1
DNA: TGTGCCAGCAGAGGGACTCAGAACACTGAAGCTTTCTTT
CDR3: CASRGTQNTEAFF

V: TRBV10-3
D: .
size: once
J: TRBJ1-2
DNA: TGTGCCATCAGTGAGTCGCGTTCTTTCACCTTC
CDR3: CAISESRSFTF

V: TRBV7-9
D: TRBD2
size: few
J: TRBJ2-1
DNA: TGTGCCAGCAGCCCCCCGAGCGGGACTACCTTGGATGAGCAGTTCTTC
CDR3: CASSPPSGTTLDEQFF

V: TRBV6-2/TRBV6-3
D: TRBD2
size: .
J: TRBJ2-7
DNA: TGTGCCAGCACCCCATCCCGGCCTAGCGGGAGCTCCGAGCAGTACTTC
CDR3: CASTPSRPSGSSEQYF

V: TRBV7-9
D: .
size: .
J: TRBJ1-5
DNA: TGTGCCAGCAGCTTAGTGGGCAGAGACAATCAGCCCCAGCATTTT
CDR3: CASSLVGRDNQPQHF

V: TRBV5-4
D: TRBD2
size: .
J: TRBJ2-1
DNA: TGTGCCAGCAGCCCTAGCGGGACCGCCTCGTTCCATGAGCAGTTCTTC
CDR3: CASSPSGTASFHEQFF

V: TRBV2
D: TRBD1
size: .
J: TRBJ2-3
DNA: TGTGCCAGCAGAGATCCGGGACAGAGCACAGATACGCAGTATTTT
CDR3: CASRDPGQSTDTQYF

V: TRBV27
D: TRBD2
size: .
J: TRBJ2-7
DNA: TGTGCCAGCAGTTTATCCGGGGGGAAGTTCTACGAGCAGTACTTC
CDR3: CASSLSGGKFYEQYF

V: TRBV11-1
D: .
size: once
J: TRBJ2-1
DNA: TGTGCCAGCACAAAGGGGGGGGCATCGTACAATGAGCAGTTCTTC
CDR3: CASTKGGASYNEQFF

V: TRBV7-3
D: .
size: .
J: TRBJ1-6
DNA: TGTGCCAGCAGCAAAGACAGGCTGGGGTCACCCCTCCACTTT
CDR3: CASSKDRLGSPLHF

V: TRBV30
D: TRBD1
size: .
J: TRBJ1-1
DNA: TGTGCCTGGAGGGGACAGCCGCTGGCTGAAGCTTTCTTT
CDR3: CAWRGQPLAEAFF

V: TRBV3-1/TRBV3-2
D: TRBD1
size: .
J: TRBJ1-1
DNA: TGTGCCAGCAGCCTCCGGGACAGGGGAAGGAACACTGAAGCTTTCTTT
CDR3: CASSLRDRGRNTEAFF

V: TRBV5-1
D: TRBD1
size: .
J: TRBJ1-4
DNA: TGCGCCAGCAGCTTCACGACAGGGGGCGAAAAACTGTTTTTT
CDR3: CASSFTTGGEKLFF

V: TRBV7-2
D: .
size: .
J: TRBJ2-3
DNA: TGTGCCAGCAGCTTAGCCCGGGGCACAGATACGCAGTATTTT
CDR3: CASSLARGTDTQYF

V: TRBV15
D: TRBD2
size: .
J: TRBJ2-1
DNA: TGTGCCACCAGCACCAGGACTAGCGGGAGTCACGATGAGCAGTTCTTC
CDR3: CATSTRTSGSHDEQFF

V: TRBV5-1
D: TRBD1
size: few
J: TRBJ2-5
DNA: TGCGCCAGCAGCTTACAGGGGGAAGAGACCCAGTACTTC
CDR3: CASSLQGEETQYF

V: TRBV19
D: .
size: .
J: TRBJ1-2
DNA: TGTGCCAGTAGTATGGCCGGGTTGGATGGCTACACCTTC
CDR3: CASSMAGLDGYTF

V: TRBV14
D: TRBD2
size: .
J: TRBJ2-2
DNA: TGTGCCAGCAGCCCCGGTGGACTAGCGGGAGTTTCCGGGGAGCTGTTTTTT
CDR3: CASSPGGLAGVSGELFF

V: TRBV6-6
D: TRBD2
size: .
J: TRBJ2-7
DNA: TGTGCCAGCAGCTCCGGAGCGGGAGTTGTTGTGTCGATGTCCTACGAGCAGTACTTC
CDR3: CASSSGAGVVVSMSYEQYF

V: TRBV7-9
D: .
size: .
J: TRBJ1-2
DNA: TGTGCCAGCAGCCAGCGGTATGGCTACACCTTC
CDR3: CASSQRYGYTF

V: TRBV19
D: .
size: .
J: TRBJ2-3
DNA: TGTGCCAGTAGTCCCCCCCGGGAGAGCCCCCCAGATACGCAGTATTTT
CDR3: CASSPPRESPPDTQYF

V: TRBV5-6
D: TRBD2
size: .
J: TRBJ2-1
DNA: TGTGCCAGCAGCTTGGCGATAATAGCGGGGGGCGGTGAGCAGTTCTTC
CDR3: CASSLAIIAGGGEQFF

V: TRBV28
D: TRBD2
size: .
J: TRBJ2-3
DNA: TGTGCCAGCAGTCCCCAGACTTCACGGGAGGGCGCAGATACGCAGTATTTT
CDR3: CASSPQTSREGADTQYF

V: TRBV20-1
D: TRBD2
size: .
J: TRBJ2-1
DNA: TGCAGTGCTAGTCTGACTAGCGGGATTAGGGAGCAGTTCTTC
CDR3: CSASLTSGIREQFF

V: TRBV29-1
D: .
size: .
J: TRBJ2-2
DNA: TGCAGCGTCGGAGGGCCGAACACCGGGGAGCTGTTTTTT
CDR3: CSVGGPNTGELFF

V: TRBV28
D: .
size: .
J: TRBJ2-3
DNA: TGTGCCAGCAGTTTGGCCCTAGTTCGGCCAGATACGCAGTATTTT
CDR3: CASSLALVRPDTQYF

V: TRBV5-4
D: TRBD1
size: .
J: TRBJ2-5
DNA: TGTGCCAGCAGCTTGGTTGGAGTCAGGGGGCGAAGTGGAGAGACCCAGTACTTC
CDR3: CASSLVGVRGRSGETQYF

V: TRBV20-1
D: .
size: .
J: TRBJ2-5
DNA: TGCAGTGCTAGTTACCAAGGGAGCGGGCATAAGTACTTC
CDR3: CSASYQGSGHKYF

V: TRBV19
D: TRBD1
size: .
J: TRBJ1-2
DNA: TGTGCCAGTAGTATCATAGGGACAGGAGTAGATGACTATGGCTACACCTTC
CDR3: CASSIIGTGVDDYGYTF

V: TRBV12-3/TRBV12-4
D: .
size: few
J: TRBJ1-2
DNA: TGTGCCAGCAGTCGGGACACCCTAGGTGGCTACACCTTC
CDR3: CASSRDTLGGYTF

V: TRBV12-3/TRBV12-4
D: TRBD1
size: .
J: TRBJ1-2
DNA: TGTGCCAGCAGTTCGACAGGGTTGGATGGCTACACCTTC
CDR3: CASSSTGLDGYTF

V: TRBV5-1
D: .
size: .
J: TRBJ1-4
DNA: TGCGCCAGCAGAATCCACAGGGCAACTAATGAAAAACTGTTTTTT
CDR3: CASRIHRATNEKLFF

V: TRBV2
D: TRBD1
size: few
J: TRBJ1-4
DNA: TGTGCCAGCCGTTTCGGACAGGGGCTGGAGAAACTGTTTTTT
CDR3: CASRFGQGLEKLFF

V: TRBV5-1
D: TRBD1
size: .
J: TRBJ1-2
DNA: TGCGCCAGCAGCATCGACAGGGGGCTGAGTTATGGCTACACCTTC
CDR3: CASSIDRGLSYGYTF

V: TRBV5-1
D: TRBD2
size: once
J: TRBJ2-1
DNA: TGCGCCAGCAGCTTGGTAGTAGCGGGTGGCAATGAGCAGTTCTTC
CDR3: CASSLVVAGGNEQFF

V: TRBV7-3
D: TRBD2
size: .
J: TRBJ2-3
DNA: TGTGCCAGCAGCCCGGGGACTAGCGGAGGGACAGATACGCAGTATTTT
CDR3: CASSPGTSGGTDTQYF

V: TRBV7-2
D: .
size: once
J: TRBJ2-7
DNA: TGTGCCAGCAGCCCGTCAGCGGCTACACGGAACGAGCAGTACTTC
CDR3: CASSPSAATRNEQYF

V: TRBV4-3
D: TRBD2
size: .
J: TRBJ2-1
DNA: TGCGCCAGCAGCCGAGTAGCGGGAGCCTCTTTGGATGAGCAGTTCTTC
CDR3: CASSRVAGASLDEQFF

V: TRBV28
D: .
size: .
J: TRBJ1-5
DNA: TGTGCCAGCAGTTTAGGGGGAGGAGTTGTTAATCAGCCCCAGCATTTT
CDR3: CASSLGGGVVNQPQHF